What follows are 13 T cell receptor beta chains derived from one specimen sequenced in a study of OX40 agonist ivuxolimab in advanced cancers. Libraries were prepared by immunoSEQ multiplex PCR; TCRdb keeps only in-frame clonotypes and omits some of them. The sample holds 55,000 to 65,000 clones, around 90% seen once. The sample was CD4+ or CD8+ T cells sorted from blood, taken in a trial of the OX40 agonist ivuxolimab. The origin of the receptors is an adult with an advanced solid tumor such as melanoma, head and neck, liver or kidney cancer.

The CDR3 here is CASRDDRAAVYEQYF. In nucleotides, the CDR3 is TGTGCCAGCAGGGACGACAGGGCCGCGGTCTACGAGCAGTACTTC. This rearrangement joins TRBV27 to TRBJ2-7, with TRBD1 identical over 7 bases. V gave up 6 bases and J gave up 3 bases; unmatched junction bases: 11. CDR1 MNHEY and CDR2 SMNVEV come from the germline V gene (reference sequence). The CDR3 is made up of 15 amino acids.

The chain recombines TRBV7-9 with TRBJ1-1; 8 positions match TRBD1. V gave up 5 bases and J gave up 3 bases; unmatched junction bases: 5. CDR1 is SEHNR and CDR2 is FQNEAQ in the germline V gene (reference sequence). This CDR3 has 14 residues. The CDR3: CASSVMTGDTEAFF. The CDR3 DNA reads TGTGCCAGCAGCGTAATGACAGGGGACACTGAAGCTTTCTTT.

The rearrangement joins TRBV7-8 to TRBJ2-7; a weak D match, TRBD2 (5 bases). V lost 5 bases and J 3 bases, leaving 8 bases between the germline ends. The CDR3 contains 12 residues. Germline CDR1 is SGHVS and CDR2 is FQNEAQ. In DNA, the CDR3 is TGTGCCAGCAGCCCAGGAGGCTACGAGCAGTACTTC. Encoded protein: CASSPGGYEQYF.

The chain couples TRBV7-9 to TRBJ2-1; 7 bases line up with TRBD2. The junction had 8 bases not matched to a gene; V was cut back by 3 bases and J by 9 bases. Germline assignment: CDR1 SEHNR and CDR2 FQNEAQ (reference sequence). The CDR3 runs 14 residues. CDR3 sequence: CASSLVAGVIEQFF. Here the CDR3 DNA reads TGTGCCAGCAGCTTGGTGGCGGGAGTCATTGAGCAGTTCTTC.

The chain recombines TRBV2 with TRBJ1-5; maybe TRBD1 (5 bases). The CDR3 is 16 amino acids. Trimming left V 5 bases short and J 2 bases short, with 16 bases between. Germline CDR1 is SNHLY and CDR2 is FYNNEI. The CDR3 region has the DNA TGTGCCAGCAGTCCTGAGGGGCGAATAGGCAATCAGCCCCAGCATTTT. It specifies CASSPEGRIGNQPQHF.

The rearrangement links TRBV10-2 to TRBJ2-7; 10 bases are shared with TRBD2. From germline, CDR1 is WSHSY and CDR2 SAAADI. The CDR3 contains 14 residues. J was trimmed by 4 bases and V by 6 bases; bases with no gene match: 6. CDR3 amino acids: CASRRGLAVYEQYF. The CDR3 DNA follows: TGCGCCAGCAGACGTGGACTAGCGGTTTACGAGCAGTACTTC.

This chain joins TRBV7-2 and TRBJ2-7; weak D call: TRBD2 (6 bases). Germline CDR1 is SGHTA and CDR2 is FQGNSA. The V end lost 5 bases, the J end lost 1 base, and 15 bases lay between the germline ends. The CDR3 is 15 amino acids. The CDR3 DNA reads TGTGCCAGCAGCATCATAGCGGAGGGGTCCTACGAGCAGTACTTC. It yields the protein CASSIIAEGSYEQYF. The whole variable domain, remainder taken from reference TRBV7-2 and TRBJ2-7, is GAGVSQSPSNKVTEKGKDVELRCDPISGHTALYWYRQSLGQGLEFLIYFQGNSAPDKSGLPSDRFSAERTGGSVSTLTIQRTQQEDSAVYLCASSIIAEGSYEQYFGPGTRLTVT.

The chain joins TRBV6-1 to TRBJ1-1; no clear D. Deletions cut 3 bases from V and 0 bases from J, with 8 bases between. The CDR3 has 14 residues. Germline CDR1 is MNHNS and CDR2 is SASEGT. In nucleotides, the CDR3 is TGTGCCAGCAGTGAGGGAATAGTGAACACTGAAGCTTTCTTT. Protein sequence: CASSEGIVNTEAFF.

This clone has just one count. This chain uses TRBV11-3 with TRBJ1-2; TRBD1 agrees at 9 bases. After removal of 5 bases from V and 4 bases from J, the junction contained 5 bases not matched to a gene. Germline CDR1 is SGHNT and CDR2 is YENEEA. The CDR3 covers 14 residues. This CDR3 is CASSPGTGSYGYTF. The CDR3 DNA sequence: TGTGCCAGCAGCCCCGGGACAGGGTCCTATGGCTACACCTTC.

V is TRBV19 and J is TRBJ2-7, with 9 nucleotides matching TRBD1. The CDR3 contains 14 residues. The V segment lost 4 bases and the J segment 3 bases; nucleotides outside the gene matches: 4. Germline-derived CDR1 and CDR2 are LNHDA and SQIVND (reference sequence). The CDR3 loop is CASSNRGRIYEQYF. The DNA for the CDR3 is TGTGCCAGTAGTAACAGGGGGCGGATCTACGAGCAGTACTTC.

The rearrangement links TRBV6-1 to TRBJ2-2; possibly TRBD2 for D (5 bases). Trimming cost V 4 bases and J 6 bases, with 15 bases left between them. Germline CDR1 and CDR2: MNHNS and SASEGT. CDR3 size: 15 residues. DNA for the CDR3: TGTGCCAGCAGTGTGCGCGGGCTTTCCGCCGGGGAGCTGTTTTTT. Translating it yields CASSVRGLSAGELFF.

The chain combines TRBV9 with TRBJ2-4; 15 bases are a match to TRBD2. CDR3 length: 14 amino acids. Germline V gene lookup returns CDR1 SGDLS and CDR2 YYNGEE. After removal of 3 bases from V and 9 bases from J, the junction contained 1 base not matched to a gene. The CDR3 DNA reads TGTGCCAGCAGCGAGGGACTAGCGGGAGGCATTCAGTACTTC. The encoded protein is CASSEGLAGGIQYF.

This rearrangement joins TRBV23-1 to TRBJ2-5; 7 bases map to TRBD1. TRBV23-1 has ORF status, its function being uncertain. CDR3 length equals 16 residues. The junction had 9 bases not matched to a gene; V was cut back by 4 bases and J by 1 base. DNA for the CDR3: TGCGCCAGCAGTCCTTGGGGGACAGCCCCCCAAGAGACCCAGTACTTC. The encoded protein is CASSPWGTAPQETQYF.